These T cell receptor delta chains were read from a single sample in a study of Vδ1+ human thymocytes. TCRdb reapplied CATT to the multiplex PCR reads. The data show 50,000 to 75,000 delta-chain clones, approximately 16% seen once. The sample taken for sequencing was Vdelta1+ gamma-delta thymocytes from the thymus. These receptors came from a girl under three years old who had congenital heart surgery. Both conserved end residues are part of each CDR3. Each record gives: J gene, clone size, D gene, V gene, CDR3 protein, CDR3 DNA. The D gene is left open where the match is weak. Clone size appears in some rows only: once, few, many, or a class for an expanded clone.

>TRDJ1|-|TRDD3|TRDV1
CALGERASLVLGDTYTDKLIF
TGTGCTCTTGGGGAACGTGCCAGCCTTGTACTGGGGGATACTTACACCGATAAACTCATCTTT
>TRDJ1|-|-|TRDV1
CALGELYLRPGDCTDKLIF
TGTGCTCTTGGGGAACTATACCTCCGCCCGGGGGACTGCACCGATAAACTCATCTTT
>TRDJ1|-|TRDD3|TRDV1
CALGALLVGDTYTDKLIF
TGTGCTCTTGGGGCCCTTTTGGTGGGGGATACCTACACCGATAAACTCATCTTT
>TRDJ1|few|TRDD3|TRDV1
CALGEKASGDRRYTDKLIF
TGTGCTCTTGGGGAGAAGGCGTCGGGGGATAGAAGGTACACCGATAAACTCATCTTT
>TRDJ1|few|-|TRDV2
CACDTEVSGEVTYTDKLIF
TGTGCCTGTGACACGGAAGTTAGTGGGGAAGTCACGTACACCGATAAACTCATCTTT
>TRDJ1|-|-|TRDV1
CALGAFLHPLGSKLIF
TGTGCTCTTGGGGCTTTCCTTCATCCACTAGGGTCTAAACTCATCTTT
>TRDJ1|-|TRDD3|TRDV1
CALGERTYVLLGDMSPTDKLIF
TGTGCTCTTGGGGAACGAACCTACGTGTTACTGGGGGATATGAGCCCCACCGATAAACTCATCTTT
>TRDJ1|few|TRDD2|TRDV1
CALGDTFLDDKLIF
TGTGCTCTTGGGGACACCTTCCTGGACGATAAACTCATCTTT
>TRDJ1|-|-|TRDV1
CALGGQNLPTRGTGGPVTDKLIF
TGTGCTCTTGGGGGACAGAACCTTCCTACGAGGGGTACTGGGGGCCCAGTCACCGATAAACTCATCTTT
>TRDJ1|-|TRDD3|TRDV2
CACDLSWGIRGRYAGAWWDTDKLIF
TGTGCCTGTGACTTGTCCTGGGGGATACGCGGGAGATACGCGGGAGCCTGGTGGGACACCGATAAACTCATCTTT
>TRDJ1|-|-|TRDV1
CALGEYRVLRDEYTDKLIF
TGTGCTCTTGGGGAGTATCGCGTACTGAGGGACGAGTACACCGATAAACTCATCTTT
>TRDJ1|few|TRDD3|TRDV2
CACDILLGNTYTDKLIF
TGTGCCTGTGACATACTACTGGGGAACACCTACACCGATAAACTCATCTTT
>TRDJ1|few|-|TRDV3
CASRAIQLLIF
TGTGCCTCGAGAGCCATCCAACTACTCATCTTT
>TRDJ1|-|TRDD3|TRDV1
CALGERTSPTGGSGSQLIF
TGTGCTCTTGGGGAACGTACCTCCCCAACTGGGGGATCAGGTTCCCAACTCATCTTT
>TRDJ1|few|TRDD3|TRDV1
CALGEPLPTPTGDTQYTDKLIF
TGTGCTCTTGGGGAACCTCTTCCTACGCCCACGGGGGATACGCAGTACACCGATAAACTCATCTTT
>TRDJ1|-|-|TRDV1
CALGELFAFHPLYTDKLIF
TGTGCTCTTGGGGAACTCTTCGCCTTCCACCCTTTGTACACCGATAAACTCATCTTT
>TRDJ1|-|TRDD3|TRDV1
CALGEPRLGVVLYTDKLIF
TGTGCTCTTGGGGAACCGAGACTGGGGGTCGTTCTGTACACCGATAAACTCATCTTT
>TRDJ1|-|TRDD3|TRDV1
CALGEPVGWDAGPILGDTRRGGGTDKLIF
TGTGCTCTTGGGGAACCCGTCGGATGGGATGCTGGCCCTATACTGGGGGATACGAGGAGGGGTGGGGGCACCGATAAACTCATCTTT
>TRDJ1|-|TRDD3|TRDV1
CALGDPLSLSVGDSLSGSPYTDKLIF
TGTGCTCTTGGGGACCCCCTGAGTTTATCCGTGGGGGATAGCCTCTCCGGTAGTCCGTACACCGATAAACTCATCTTT
>TRDJ1|-|TRDD3|TRDV1
CALGEVPYPFLTGGYDKLIF
TGTGCTCTTGGGGAAGTTCCCTACCCCTTCCTCACTGGGGGATATGATAAACTCATCTTT
>TRDJ1|few|TRDD2|TRDV1
CALGEHSYGYTLNKLIF
TGTGCTCTTGGGGAGCATTCCTACGGGTACACTCTCAATAAACTCATCTTT
>TRDJ1|few|TRDD3|TRDV1
CALGPLGYWGIDTKLIF
TGTGCTCTTGGGCCCTTGGGCTATTGGGGGATAGACACTAAACTCATCTTT